Listed below are T cell receptor beta chains from one sample, sequenced in a study of beta chain features in type 1 diabetes. Clones were read by immunoSEQ multiplex PCR, and TCRdb kept only the in-frame ones, dropping some. The data contain more than 300,000 clones, more than 13% of them singletons. Source material: naive CD4+ T cells from blood. These receptors were collected from a woman aged 18-29 years in good health. Each CDR3 is given with its conserved first and last residue. A D gene is named only where the DNA matches it firmly. Part of the rows lack a size; the others show once, few, many or a class for expanded clones.

NA,TRBV6-1,TRBJ2-7,15,once,CASSERSAASPEQYF,TGTGCCAGCAGTGAACGTTCCGCCGCGTCGCCCGAGCAGTACTTC
NA,TRBV19,TRBJ1-2,14,NA,CASSRYGEDYGYTF,TGTGCCAGTAGTAGATACGGAGAAGACTATGGCTACACCTTC
NA,TRBV6-6,TRBJ2-7,14,NA,CASSYSMSAYEQYF,TGTGCCAGCAGTTACTCGATGTCGGCCTACGAGCAGTACTTC
NA,TRBV28,TRBJ2-1,15,NA,CASGLLTSSYNEQFF,TGTGCCAGCGGCCTCTTGACTAGCTCCTACAATGAGCAGTTCTTC
NA,TRBV4-2,TRBJ2-1,14,NA,CASSQGGGYNEQFF,TGTGCCAGCAGCCAAGGAGGAGGGTACAATGAGCAGTTCTTC
TRBD2,TRBV11-2,TRBJ2-1,16,few,CASSFGLAGGHNEQFF,TGTGCCAGCAGCTTTGGACTAGCGGGAGGCCACAATGAGCAGTTCTTC
TRBD1,TRBV5-1,TRBJ2-7,14,NA,CASSFGQGRYEQYF,TGCGCCAGCAGCTTTGGACAGGGGAGATACGAGCAGTACTTC
NA,TRBV15,TRBJ1-3,16,NA,CATSRDPGNSGNTIYF,TGTGCCACCAGCAGAGATCCGGGAAACTCTGGAAACACCATATATTTT
NA,TRBV7-2,TRBJ2-5,14,few,CASSLSTGQETQYF,TGTGCCAGCAGCTTGTCGACGGGACAAGAGACCCAGTACTTC
TRBD1,TRBV15,TRBJ2-3,13,few,CATSLRTGDTQYF,TGTGCCACCAGCTTACGGACAGGAGATACGCAGTATTTT
NA,TRBV10-1,TRBJ2-1,12,few,CASSSTVREQFF,TGCGCCAGCAGTTCGACAGTCCGTGAGCAGTTCTTC